The 26 T cell receptor beta chains given below trace back to one sample, sequenced in a study of cytomegalovirus exposure and HLA in healthy donors. 13 Jbeta primers and 60 Vbeta primers were used for the PCR. The repertoire was sequenced with immunoSEQ multiplex PCR; TCRdb's copy has only in-frame clones and lacks some. The data contain around 160,000 clones, about 76% of them singletons. Input material: PBMCs. The receptors were gathered from a male donor in good health and CMV-seropositive.

Written as DNA, the CDR3 is TGTGCCAGCAGCCCCGGGGGGACTGGAAACACCATATATTTT. Protein sequence: CASSPGGTGNTIYF. The genes are TRBV9 and TRBJ1-3; a weak D match, TRBD1 (5 bases). V was trimmed by 4 bases and J by 2 bases, leaving 10 bases between them. Germline V CDR1 and CDR2: SGDLS, YYNGEE. The CDR3 spans 14 residues.

This rearrangement joins TRBV7-9 to TRBJ1-6; D gene uncertain. The V end was cut by 1 base, the J end by 13 bases, with 14 bases between. Germline CDR1 reads SEHNR; CDR2 reads FQNEAQ (reference sequence). CDR3 length: 14 amino acids. CDR3 coding DNA: TGTGCCAGCAGCTTAGAGTCGGGTGCCTCGCCCCTCCACTTT. Translated: CASSLESGASPLHF.

The chain has TRBV4-1 and TRBJ2-5; 9 bases are a match to TRBD1. Germline V CDR1 and CDR2: MGHRA, YSYEKL. V was clipped by 3 bases and J by 2 bases; unmatched bases: 7. CDR3 length: 16 residues. CDR3 DNA: TGCGCCAGCAGCCATCAGACAGGGGGGCGGCAAGAGACCCAGTACTTC. As protein: CASSHQTGGRQETQYF.

The chain combines TRBV2 with TRBJ2-1, with 10 nucleotides matching TRBD2. Trimming at V came to 3 bases and at J to 8 bases, leaving 7 bases not matched to a gene. CDR1 and CDR2 (germline): SNHLY, FYNNEI. This CDR3 has 15 amino acids. The CDR3 reads CASSEKAGGHDEQFF. CDR3 bases: TGTGCCAGCAGTGAGAAAGCGGGGGGGCACGATGAGCAGTTCTTC.

V gene TRBV11-2 combines with J gene TRBJ1-1; D remains ambiguous. The germline CDR1 and CDR2 sequences are SGHAT and FQNNGV. The CDR3 sequence is 14 residues long. V was cut by 4 bases and J by 2 bases, with 11 bases left in between. For the CDR3, the DNA is TGTGCCAGCAGCTCAACCCGGGGAAACACTGAAGCTTTCTTT. Protein product: CASSSTRGNTEAFF.

The gene calls are TRBV5-1 and TRBJ2-5, with TRBD1 matching 10 bases. The DNA end is a closer match to TRBJ2-7, so the J assignment may be wrong. This CDR3 is 14 amino acids long. Per germline, CDR1 SGHRS and CDR2 YFSETQ. CDR3 in amino acids: CASSLGDRGHEQYF. As DNA, the CDR3 is TGCGCCAGCAGCTTGGGGGACAGGGGACACGAGCAGTACTTC.

The V gene is TRBV4-3, the J gene TRBJ2-7, with D tentatively TRBD2 (5 bases). The CDR3 contains 15 residues. V was shortened by 0 bases and J by 1 base, with 10 bases between the two germline ends. Per germline, CDR1 LGHNA and CDR2 YSLEER. CDR3 bases: TGCGCCAGCAGCCAAGAAGACGGGAATTCCTACGAGCAGTACTTC. Translating it yields CASSQEDGNSYEQYF.

The genes are TRBV7-6 and TRBJ2-5; D is perhaps TRBD2 (5 bases). From germline, CDR1 is SGHVS and CDR2 FNYEAQ. Trimming removed 0 bases at V and 5 bases at J, with 7 bases between. There are 13 residues in the CDR3. CDR3 nucleotides: TGTGCCAGCAGCTTAGCTTGGAGGGAGACCCAGTACTTC. It encodes CASSLAWRETQYF.

The chain recombines TRBV9 with TRBJ1-2; D is undetermined. V was pared by 4 bases and J by 6 bases, with 16 bases between. CDR3 length equals 14 residues. Germline V gene sequence: CDR1 SGDLS, CDR2 YYNGEE. The CDR3 DNA is TGTGCCAGCAGCTCAGAGGGCCGGTATGATGGCTACACCTTC. Residues: CASSSEGRYDGYTF.

The V and J genes are TRBV5-4 and TRBJ2-1; D is undetermined. Trimming left V 4 bases short and J 0 bases short, with 14 bases between. CDR1 is SGHNT, CDR2 YYREEE, per germline (reference sequence). This CDR3 spans 16 amino acids. The CDR3: CASSPGFSSSYNEQFF. The CDR3 nucleotides are TGTGCCAGCAGCCCCGGGTTCTCAAGCTCCTACAATGAGCAGTTCTTC. The full variable domain, with the rest looked up from reference TRBV5-4 and TRBJ2-1, is ETGVTQSPTHLIKTRGQQVTLRCSSQSGHNTVSWYQQALGQGPQFIFQYYREEENGRGNFPPRFSGLQFPNYSSELNVNALELDDSALYLCASSPGFSSSYNEQFFGPGTRLTVL.

The J gene is TRBJ1-5, the V gene TRBV19, with no clear D. Germline V CDR1 and CDR2: LNHDA, SQIVND (reference sequence). The CDR3 is made up of 13 amino acids. V lost 8 bases, J lost 3 bases, and 11 bases lay in between. CDR3 sequence reads: CASEFGLNQPQHF. CDR3 nucleotide sequence: TGTGCCAGTGAGTTTGGTCTCAATCAGCCCCAGCATTTT.

This chain links TRBV5-1 with TRBJ2-7, with D possibly matching TRBD2 (5 bases). Trimming left V 1 base short and J 5 bases short, with 16 bases between. The CDR3 contains 15 residues. CDR1 is SGHRS, CDR2 YFSETQ, per germline. CDR3: CASSLSSVISDEQYF. In DNA form, the CDR3 reads TGCGCCAGCAGCTTGTCCTCAGTGATTAGCGACGAGCAGTACTTC.

The J gene is TRBJ2-7, the V gene TRBV29-1, with D possibly matching TRBD2 (6 bases). Per germline, CDR1 SQVTM and CDR2 ANQGSEA. V was clipped by 6 bases and J by 6 bases, with 15 bases between them. This CDR3 comprises 12 residues. DNA of the CDR3: TGCAGCGTGCGGGACCCTAGCCTCGAGCAGTACTTC. Translating gives CSVRDPSLEQYF.

The rearrangement links TRBV6-1 to TRBJ2-1; TRBD2 is a possible D gene (5 bases). CDR3 length: 12 amino acids. From germline, CDR1 is MNHNS and CDR2 SASEGT. Trimming removed 10 bases from V and 6 bases from J, with 13 bases in between. This CDR3 reads CATGRAANEQFF. CDR3 DNA sequence: TGTGCCACCGGTAGAGCGGCCAATGAGCAGTTCTTC.

V usage is TRBV5-1 and J usage is TRBJ1-2, with 7 nucleotides matching TRBD1. J was trimmed by 3 bases and V by 4 bases; bases with no gene match: 9. Germline loops: CDR1 SGHRS, CDR2 YFSETQ. The CDR3 is 15 residues long. This CDR3 is CASSLNGQAYYGYTF. As DNA, the CDR3 is TGCGCCAGCAGCCTAAACGGACAGGCTTACTATGGCTACACCTTC.

On this clone: The sample holds other DNA sequences that translate to the same CDR3. The chain has TRBV11-3 and TRBJ2-2, with D perhaps TRBD2 (5 bases). CDR3 length: 13 amino acids. Looked up from germline, CDR1 is SGHNT and CDR2 is YENEEA. V was clipped by 4 bases and J by 4 bases, with 7 bases between them. This CDR3 is CASSSRGTGELFF. The CDR3 bases are TGTGCCAGCAGCTCTCGGGGCACCGGGGAGCTGTTTTTT. The full variable domain, in which reference TRBV11-3 and TRBJ2-2 provide the parts outside the CDR3, is EAGVVQSPRYKIIEKKQPVAFWCNPISGHNTLYWYLQNLGQGPELLIRYENEEAVDDSQLPKDRFSAERLKGVDSTLKIQPAELGDSAVYLCASSSRGTGELFFGEGSRLTVL.

The chain combines TRBV7-3 with TRBJ1-2; a possible D gene is TRBD1 (6 bases). Trimming removed 2 bases at V and 5 bases at J, with 21 bases between. Germline-derived CDR1 and CDR2 are SGHTA and FQGTGA. This CDR3 is built from 17 residues. CDR3 coding DNA: TGTGCCAGCAGCTTAGCTGGTGGGGGCGCGGTGCTATATGGCTACACCTTC. Protein sequence: CASSLAGGGAVLYGYTF.

The V call is TRBV9, the J call TRBJ2-7; weak D call: TRBD2 (7 bases). CDR1 SGDLS and CDR2 YYNGEE come from the germline V gene. The germline V and J ends were trimmed by 4 bases and 3 bases, with 14 bases remaining between them. The CDR3 is 14 residues long. CDR3 protein: CASSLEGGDYEQYF. The CDR3 nucleotides read TGTGCCAGCAGCCTCGAAGGGGGGGACTACGAGCAGTACTTC.

The CDR3 region is CASSVEGGTTWGIYGYTF. The CDR3 DNA sequence: TGTGCCAGCAGCGTAGAAGGGGGGACTACGTGGGGGATCTATGGCTACACCTTC. The gene calls are TRBV9 and TRBJ1-2, with D possibly being TRBD1 (6 bases). Trimming stripped 0 bases from V and 4 bases from J, with 22 bases between. CDR3 length equals 18 residues. The germline gives CDR1 SGDLS, CDR2 YYNGEE.

The table lists this clone with a few counts. The CDR3 sequence is CASSRGRGPYGYTF. CDR3 nucleotides: TGTGCCAGCAGCCGAGGTAGGGGTCCCTATGGCTACACCTTC. This rearrangement joins TRBV7-4 to TRBJ1-2; TRBD1 is a possible D gene (5 bases). Trimming shortened V by 5 bases and J by 4 bases, and 14 bases separated the two germline ends. The CDR3 loop spans 14 amino acids. Germline values: CDR1 SGHVT, CDR2 SQSDAQ. The full variable domain, its missing parts supplied by reference TRBV7-4 and TRBJ1-2, is GAGVSQSPRYKVAKRGRDVALRCDSISGHVTLYWYRQTLGQGSEVLTYSQSDAQRDKSGRPSGRFSAERPERSVSTLKIQRTEQGDSAVYLCASSRGRGPYGYTFGSGTRLTVV.

The V gene is TRBV4-3, the J gene TRBJ1-3; 7 bases are shared with TRBD1. Germline V gene sequence: CDR1 LGHNA, CDR2 YSLEER. The V segment lost 4 bases and the J segment 0 bases; nucleotides outside the gene matches: 6. This CDR3 is built from 16 residues. CDR3 DNA sequence: TGCGCCAGCAGCCTTCGGACAGGTGACTCTGGAAACACCATATATTTT. It is translated as CASSLRTGDSGNTIYF.

This clone showed up just once. The rearrangement joins TRBV5-1 to TRBJ2-5; 9 bases agree with TRBD2. Germline lookup yields CDR1 SGHRS and CDR2 YFSETQ. The length of the CDR3 is 16 residues. V dropped 3 bases and J dropped 0; count of bases not matched to a gene: 6. CDR3 in amino acids: CASSSPSGEYQETQYF. CDR3 nucleotide sequence: TGCGCCAGCAGCTCACCTAGCGGGGAGTACCAAGAGACCCAGTACTTC. Full variable domain (remainder filled in from reference TRBV5-1 and TRBJ2-5): KAGVTQTPRYLIKTRGQQVTLSCSPISGHRSVSWYQQTPGQGLQFLFEYFSETQRNKGNFPGRFSGRQFSNSRSEMNVSTLELGDSALYLCASSSPSGEYQETQYFGPGTRLLVL.

The rearrangement uses TRBV19 and TRBJ2-4; 7 bases match TRBD1. The CDR3 has 18 amino acids. V shed 1 base, J shed 4 bases, and the junction held 13 bases outside the gene matches. Germline assignment: CDR1 LNHDA and CDR2 SQIVND (reference sequence). DNA for the CDR3: TGTGCCAGTAGTATAGCCCAGGTCGCAGGGGGACGAAAAAACATTCAGTACTTC. This translates into CASSIAQVAGGRKNIQYF.

J is TRBJ2-5 and V is TRBV5-1; 12 bases line up with TRBD1. The J call is doubtful: the DNA matches TRBJ2-7 better. This CDR3 region has 19 residues. Germline V gene lookup returns CDR1 SGHRS and CDR2 YFSETQ. CDR3 in amino acids: CASTDRDRGLFKGSYEQYF. The CDR3, as DNA: TGCGCCAGCACGGATCGGGACAGGGGGCTCTTTAAGGGGTCCTACGAGCAGTACTTC.

The chain uses TRBV5-6 and TRBJ1-3, with D perhaps matching TRBD1 (6 bases). There are 17 residues in the CDR3. Trimming took 0 bases from V and 1 from J, leaving 14 bases between them. Germline lookup yields CDR1 SGHDT and CDR2 YYEEEE. The CDR3 nucleotides are TGTGCCAGCAGCTTGGGTTGGACAGCATCATCTGGAAACACCATATATTTT. Its translation is CASSLGWTASSGNTIYF.

This clone was detected once. The chain couples TRBV30 to TRBJ2-5; 8 nucleotides agree with TRBD2. This CDR3 has 14 amino acids. Germline V gene sequence: CDR1 GTSNPN, CDR2 SVGIG (reference sequence). V lost 0 bases, J lost 6 bases, and 6 bases stayed unmatched. The CDR3, as DNA: TGTGCCTGGAGTGTAGGGACTAGGGCCCAGACCCAGTACTTC. Amino acid sequence: CAWSVGTRAQTQYF.